This T cell receptor beta chain was obtained from a study of CD4 T cells in relation to SARS-CoV-2 and coronaviruses. General study findings and limits: The cross-reactivity analysis covered only spike protein, not other viral proteins.

Clones were read by immunoSEQ multiplex PCR, and TCRdb kept only the in-frame ones, dropping some. The sample consists of around 20,000 clones, roughly 73% of them appearing once. The unexposed donors gave CD4+ T cells in about 2010-2018, prior to COVID-19. Isolation of CD4+ T cells took place after approximately 11 days in culture. Worth noting for this clone: What it binds is not known.

CDR3 length: 16 amino acids. Trimming pared 0 bases from V and 5 bases from J, leaving 17 bases between. Germline assignment: CDR1 LGHNT and CDR2 FRNRAP. The source of this sequence is a human donor in good health. Input material: CD4+ T cells from PBMCs, cultured in vitro. The rearrangement uses TRBV12-5 and TRBJ2-7; possibly TRBD2 for D (5 bases). In DNA form, the CDR3 reads TGTGCTAGTGGTTTGGTACTAGGAAAGCGACCCCACGAGCAGTACTTC. Protein product: CASGLVLGKRPHEQYF.